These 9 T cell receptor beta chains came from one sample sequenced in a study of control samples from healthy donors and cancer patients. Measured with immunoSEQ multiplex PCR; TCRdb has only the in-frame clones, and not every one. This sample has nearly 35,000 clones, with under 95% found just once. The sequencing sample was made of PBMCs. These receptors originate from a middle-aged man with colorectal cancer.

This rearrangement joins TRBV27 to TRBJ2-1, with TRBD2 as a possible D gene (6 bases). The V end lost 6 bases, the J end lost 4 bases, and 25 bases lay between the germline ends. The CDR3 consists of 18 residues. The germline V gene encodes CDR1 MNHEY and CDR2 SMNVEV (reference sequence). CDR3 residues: CASSPTSPRGSFYNEQFF. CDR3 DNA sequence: TGTGCCAGCAGCCCCACGTCTCCCCGGGGGAGTTTTTACAATGAGCAGTTCTTC.

The CDR3 here is CASSPDYAPYEQYF. As DNA, the CDR3 is TGTGCCAGCAGCCCGGACTATGCCCCCTACGAGCAGTACTTC. This chain joins TRBV7-9 and TRBJ2-7, with a tentative D call TRBD2 (6 bases). V lost 5 bases to trimming and J lost 2 bases, with 13 bases between them. Germline V CDR1 and CDR2: SEHNR, FQNEAQ (reference sequence). This CDR3 contains 14 residues.

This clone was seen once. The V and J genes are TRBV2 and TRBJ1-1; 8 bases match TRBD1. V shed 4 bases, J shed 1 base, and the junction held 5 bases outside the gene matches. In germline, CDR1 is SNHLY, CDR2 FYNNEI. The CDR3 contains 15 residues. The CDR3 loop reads CASSGGRGPNTEAFF. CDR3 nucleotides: TGTGCCAGCAGTGGGGGCAGGGGGCCGAACACTGAAGCTTTCTTT.

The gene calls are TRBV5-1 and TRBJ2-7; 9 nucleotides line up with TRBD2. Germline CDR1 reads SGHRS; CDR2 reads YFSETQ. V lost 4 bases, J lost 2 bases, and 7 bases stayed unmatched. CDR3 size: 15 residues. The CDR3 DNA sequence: TGCGCCAGCAGCACCTCGGCGGGGGGGGCCTACGAGCAGTACTTC. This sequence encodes CASSTSAGGAYEQYF. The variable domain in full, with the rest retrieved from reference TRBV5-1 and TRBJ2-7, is KAGVTQTPRYLIKTRGQQVTLSCSPISGHRSVSWYQQTPGQGLQFLFEYFSETQRNKGNFPGRFSGRQFSNSRSEMNVSTLELGDSALYLCASSTSAGGAYEQYFGPGTRLTVT.

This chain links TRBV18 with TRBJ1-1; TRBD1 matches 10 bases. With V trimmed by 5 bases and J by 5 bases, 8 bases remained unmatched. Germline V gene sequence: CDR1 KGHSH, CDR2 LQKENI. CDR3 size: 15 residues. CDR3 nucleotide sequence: TGTGCCAGCTCAGTGACAGGGGGCGAAAATACTGAAGCTTTCTTT. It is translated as CASSVTGGENTEAFF.

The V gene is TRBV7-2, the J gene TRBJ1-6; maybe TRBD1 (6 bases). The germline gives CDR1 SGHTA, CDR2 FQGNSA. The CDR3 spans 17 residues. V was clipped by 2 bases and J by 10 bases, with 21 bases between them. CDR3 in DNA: TGTGCCAGCAGCTTAAGCGGTCCAGGGGCGATAAAATCACCCCTCCACTTT. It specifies CASSLSGPGAIKSPLHF. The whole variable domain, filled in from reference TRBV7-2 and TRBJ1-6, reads GAGVSQSPSNKVTEKGKDVELRCDPISGHTALYWYRQSLGQGLEFLIYFQGNSAPDKSGLPSDRFSAERTGGSVSTLTIQRTQQEDSAVYLCASSLSGPGAIKSPLHFGNGTRLTVT.

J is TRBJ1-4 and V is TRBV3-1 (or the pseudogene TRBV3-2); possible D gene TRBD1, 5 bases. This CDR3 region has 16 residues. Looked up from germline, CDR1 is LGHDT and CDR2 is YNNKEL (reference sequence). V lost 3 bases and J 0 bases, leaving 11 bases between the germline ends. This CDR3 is CASSQGGIPTNEKLFF. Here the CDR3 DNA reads TGTGCCAGCAGCCAGGGGGGGATTCCAACTAATGAAAAACTGTTTTTT.

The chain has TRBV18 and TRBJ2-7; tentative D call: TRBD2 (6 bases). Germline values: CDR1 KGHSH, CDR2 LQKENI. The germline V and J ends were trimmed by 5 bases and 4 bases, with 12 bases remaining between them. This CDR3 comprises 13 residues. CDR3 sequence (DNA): TGTGCCAGCTCAGCGGGATTGATATACGAGCAGTACTTC. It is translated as CASSAGLIYEQYF.

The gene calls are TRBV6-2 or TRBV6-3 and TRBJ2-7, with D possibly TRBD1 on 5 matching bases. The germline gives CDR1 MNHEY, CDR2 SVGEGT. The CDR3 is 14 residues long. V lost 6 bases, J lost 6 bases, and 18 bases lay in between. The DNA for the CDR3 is TGTGCCAGCAGCTTATCTTCATCAGGGCTCGAGCAGTACTTC. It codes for CASSLSSSGLEQYF.